This TCR beta chain was profiled in a study of T cells after yellow fever vaccination. General study points: Reappearance after the booster was seen for most primary-vaccination clones, at 95% to 96% CD4 and 80% to 90% CD8. When the response was secondary, it was weaker but reached its peak faster, day 5 versus 15. It was a small share of clonotypes that appeared in both CD4 and CD8 compartments.

The ends were cut back, 6 bases at V and 6 bases at J, with 9 bases in the middle. CDR1 SGHRS and CDR2 YFSETQ come from the germline V gene. The CDR3 consists of 11 residues. Universal primer sites and UMIs were introduced during 5'RACE template-switching synthesis of TCR cDNA. MiXCR, run by TCRdb on the 5' RACE reads, gives a single entry per CDR3 protein. The sample gives hundreds of thousands of distinct CDR3 sequences, 10% to 15% of which show up once; under 15% is in the top ten. As regards this clonotype: Its antigen is undetermined. Given a much more abundant clone one base away, this may be a read error.

The rearrangement links TRBV5-1 to TRBJ1-2; D is possibly TRBD1 (5 bases). Sequencing used PBMCs, obtained on the day of the yellow fever booster vaccination. The sequence was obtained from a young man who received the YFV17D yellow fever vaccine. CDR3 in DNA: TGCGCCAGCAAAAGAGGGGATGGCTACACCTTC. This translates into CASKRGDGYTF.